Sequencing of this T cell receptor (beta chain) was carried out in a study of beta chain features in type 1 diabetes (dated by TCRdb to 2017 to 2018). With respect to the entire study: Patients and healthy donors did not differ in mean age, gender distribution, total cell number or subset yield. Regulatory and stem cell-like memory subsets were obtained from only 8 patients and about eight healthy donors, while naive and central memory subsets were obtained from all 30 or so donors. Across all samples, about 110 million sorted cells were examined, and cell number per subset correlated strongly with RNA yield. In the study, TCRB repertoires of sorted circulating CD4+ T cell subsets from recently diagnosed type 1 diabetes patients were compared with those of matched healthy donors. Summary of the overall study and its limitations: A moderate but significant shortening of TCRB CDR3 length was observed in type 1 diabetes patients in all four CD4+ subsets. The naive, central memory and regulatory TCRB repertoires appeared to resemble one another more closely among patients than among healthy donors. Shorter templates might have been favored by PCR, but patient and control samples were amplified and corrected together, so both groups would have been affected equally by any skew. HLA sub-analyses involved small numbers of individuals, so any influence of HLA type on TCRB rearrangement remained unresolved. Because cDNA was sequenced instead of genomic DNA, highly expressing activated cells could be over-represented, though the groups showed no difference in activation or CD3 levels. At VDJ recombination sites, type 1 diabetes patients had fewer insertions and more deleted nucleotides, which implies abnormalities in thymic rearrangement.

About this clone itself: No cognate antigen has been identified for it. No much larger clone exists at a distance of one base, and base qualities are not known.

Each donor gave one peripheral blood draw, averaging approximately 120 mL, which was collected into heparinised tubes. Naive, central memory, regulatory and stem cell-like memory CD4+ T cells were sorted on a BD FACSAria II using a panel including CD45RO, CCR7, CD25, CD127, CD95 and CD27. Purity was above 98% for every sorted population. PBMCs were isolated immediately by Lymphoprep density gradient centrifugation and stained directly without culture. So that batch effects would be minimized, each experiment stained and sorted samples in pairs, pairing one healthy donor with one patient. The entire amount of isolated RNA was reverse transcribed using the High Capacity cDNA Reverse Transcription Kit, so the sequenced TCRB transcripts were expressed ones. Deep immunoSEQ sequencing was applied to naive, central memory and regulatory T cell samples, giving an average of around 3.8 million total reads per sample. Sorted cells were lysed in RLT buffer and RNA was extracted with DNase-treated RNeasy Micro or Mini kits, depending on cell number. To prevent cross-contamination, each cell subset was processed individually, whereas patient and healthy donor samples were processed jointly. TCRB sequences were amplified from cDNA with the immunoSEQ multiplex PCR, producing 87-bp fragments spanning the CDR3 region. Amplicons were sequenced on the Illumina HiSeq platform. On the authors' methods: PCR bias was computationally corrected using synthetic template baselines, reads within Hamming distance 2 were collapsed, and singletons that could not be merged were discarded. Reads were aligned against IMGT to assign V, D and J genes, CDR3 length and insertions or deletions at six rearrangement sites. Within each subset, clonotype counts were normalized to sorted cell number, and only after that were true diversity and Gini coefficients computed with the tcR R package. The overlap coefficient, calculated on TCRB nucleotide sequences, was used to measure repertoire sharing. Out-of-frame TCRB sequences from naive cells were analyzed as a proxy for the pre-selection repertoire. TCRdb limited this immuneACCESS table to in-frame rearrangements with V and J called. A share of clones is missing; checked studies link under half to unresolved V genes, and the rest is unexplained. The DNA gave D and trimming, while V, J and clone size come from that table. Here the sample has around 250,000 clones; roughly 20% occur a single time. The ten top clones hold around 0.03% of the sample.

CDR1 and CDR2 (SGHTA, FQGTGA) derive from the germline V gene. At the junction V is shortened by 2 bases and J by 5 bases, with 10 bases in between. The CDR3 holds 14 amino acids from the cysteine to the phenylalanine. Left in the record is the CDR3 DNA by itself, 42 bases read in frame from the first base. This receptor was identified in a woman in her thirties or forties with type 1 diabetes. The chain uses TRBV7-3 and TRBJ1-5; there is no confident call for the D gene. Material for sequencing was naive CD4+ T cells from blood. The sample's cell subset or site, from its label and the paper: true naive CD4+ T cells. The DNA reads TGTGCCAGCAGCTTAGGGAGGGAGGATCAGCCCCAGCATTTT. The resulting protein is CASSLGREDQPQHF.